This T cell receptor beta chain was profiled in a study of blood T cells in healthy people across ages. Trimming cost V 1 base and J 4 bases; bases outside gene matches: 12. Germline assignment: CDR1 SGHTA and CDR2 FQGNSA. The CDR3 has 18 residues. Combining a sample-barcoded 5' primer with a J-beta primer mix, a second PCR ran for about 7 to 12 cycles. TCRdb ran MiXCR on the 5' RACE reads and lists one entry per CDR3 protein. In the table there are fewer than 2,000,000 distinct CDR3 sequences, about two fifths of which are singletons. This clonotype was observed a few times. This clonotype originated in a human donor in good health. The chain carries TRBV7-2 and TRBJ1-4; TRBD1 matches at 7 bases. The sample taken for sequencing was blood. CDR3: CASSLGQWGTENNEKLFF. CDR3 coding DNA: TGTGCCAGCAGCTTAGGGCAATGGGGGACAGAAAATAATGAAAAACTGTTTTTT. Together with reference TRBV7-2 and TRBJ1-4, the CDR3 gives the full variable domain: GAGVSQSPSNKVTEKGKDVELRCDPISGHTALYWYRQSLGQGLEFLIYFQGNSAPDKSGLPSDRFSAERTGGSVSTLTIQRTQQEDSAVYLCASSLGQWGTENNEKLFFGSGTQLSVL.